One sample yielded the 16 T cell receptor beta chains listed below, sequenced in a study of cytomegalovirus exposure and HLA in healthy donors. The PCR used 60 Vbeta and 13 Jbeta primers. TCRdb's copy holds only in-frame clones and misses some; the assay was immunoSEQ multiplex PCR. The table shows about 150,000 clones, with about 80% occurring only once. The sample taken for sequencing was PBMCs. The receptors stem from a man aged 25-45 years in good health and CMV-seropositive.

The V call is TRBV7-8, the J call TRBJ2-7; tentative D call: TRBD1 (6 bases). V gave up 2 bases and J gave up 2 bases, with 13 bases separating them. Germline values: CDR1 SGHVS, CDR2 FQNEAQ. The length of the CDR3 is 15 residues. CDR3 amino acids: CASSLSTGGPYEQYF. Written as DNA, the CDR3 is TGTGCCAGCAGCTTATCGACAGGCGGGCCCTACGAGCAGTACTTC.

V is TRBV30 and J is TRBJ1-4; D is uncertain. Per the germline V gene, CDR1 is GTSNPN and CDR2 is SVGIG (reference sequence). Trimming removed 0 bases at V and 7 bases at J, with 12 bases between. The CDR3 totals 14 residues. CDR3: CAWSVLGAPEKLFF. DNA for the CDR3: TGTGCCTGGAGTGTATTAGGAGCCCCTGAAAAACTGTTTTTT.

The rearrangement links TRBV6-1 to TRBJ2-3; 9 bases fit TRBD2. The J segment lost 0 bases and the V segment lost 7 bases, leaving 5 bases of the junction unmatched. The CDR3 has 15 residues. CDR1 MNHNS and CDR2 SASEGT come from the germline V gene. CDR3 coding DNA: TGTGCCAGCATATTTACTAGCGGGAGCACAGATACGCAGTATTTT. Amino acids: CASIFTSGSTDTQYF.

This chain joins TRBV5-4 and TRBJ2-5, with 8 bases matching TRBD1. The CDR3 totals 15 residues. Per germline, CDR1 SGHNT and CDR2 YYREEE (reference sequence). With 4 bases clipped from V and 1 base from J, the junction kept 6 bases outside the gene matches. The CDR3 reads CASSPRQGSQETQYF. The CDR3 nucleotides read TGTGCCAGCAGCCCCCGACAGGGGAGCCAAGAGACCCAGTACTTC.

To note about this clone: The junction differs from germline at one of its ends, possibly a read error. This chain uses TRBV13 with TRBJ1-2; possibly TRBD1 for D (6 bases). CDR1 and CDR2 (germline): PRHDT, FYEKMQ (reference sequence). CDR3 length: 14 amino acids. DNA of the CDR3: TGTGCCAGCAGTTTAGTAGGACAGCCCTATGGCTACACCTTC. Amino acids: CASSLVGQPYGYTF.

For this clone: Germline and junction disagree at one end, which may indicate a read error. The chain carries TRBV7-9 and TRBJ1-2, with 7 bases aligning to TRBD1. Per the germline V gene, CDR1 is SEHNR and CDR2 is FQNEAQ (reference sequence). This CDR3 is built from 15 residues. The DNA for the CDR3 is TGTTCCAGCAGCCCAACGGGACAGCAGAACTATGGCTACACCTTC. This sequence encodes CSSSPTGQQNYGYTF.

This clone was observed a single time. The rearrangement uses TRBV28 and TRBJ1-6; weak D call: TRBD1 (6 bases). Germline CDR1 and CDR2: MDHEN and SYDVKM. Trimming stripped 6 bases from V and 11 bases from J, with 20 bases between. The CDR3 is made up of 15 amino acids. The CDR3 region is CASSRNTGIKPPLHF. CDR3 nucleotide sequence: TGTGCCAGCAGCAGAAATACAGGGATAAAACCACCCCTCCACTTT.

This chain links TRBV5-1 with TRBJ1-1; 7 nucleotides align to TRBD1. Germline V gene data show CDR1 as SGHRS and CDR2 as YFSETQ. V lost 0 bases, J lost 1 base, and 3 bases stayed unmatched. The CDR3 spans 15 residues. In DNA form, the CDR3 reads TGCGCCAGCAGCTTGGGGGCAGGGGGGAACACTGAAGCTTTCTTT. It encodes CASSLGAGGNTEAFF.

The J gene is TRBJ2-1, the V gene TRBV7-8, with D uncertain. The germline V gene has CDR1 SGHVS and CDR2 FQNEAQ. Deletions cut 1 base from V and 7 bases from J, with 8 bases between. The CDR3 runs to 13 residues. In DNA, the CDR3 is TGTGCCAGCAGCTTAGTTAACTCGAATGAGCAGTTCTTC. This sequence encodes CASSLVNSNEQFF. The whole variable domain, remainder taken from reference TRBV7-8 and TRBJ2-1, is GAGVSQSPRYKVAKRGQDVALRCDPISGHVSLFWYQQALGQGPEFLTYFQNEAQLDKSGLPSDRFFAERPEGSVSTLKIQRTQQEDSAVYLCASSLVNSNEQFFGPGTRLTVL.

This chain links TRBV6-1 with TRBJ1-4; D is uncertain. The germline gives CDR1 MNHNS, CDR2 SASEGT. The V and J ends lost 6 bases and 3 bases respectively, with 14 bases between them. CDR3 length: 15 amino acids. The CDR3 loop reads CASRGLAWANEKLFF. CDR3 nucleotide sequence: TGTGCCAGCAGGGGCCTGGCCTGGGCTAATGAAAAACTGTTTTTT.

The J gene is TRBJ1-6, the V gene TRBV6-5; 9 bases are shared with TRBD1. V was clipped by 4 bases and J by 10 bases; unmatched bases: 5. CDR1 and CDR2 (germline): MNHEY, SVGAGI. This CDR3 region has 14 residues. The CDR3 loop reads CASSLGQGGSPLHF. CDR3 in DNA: TGTGCCAGCAGTTTGGGACAGGGAGGCTCACCCCTCCACTTT.

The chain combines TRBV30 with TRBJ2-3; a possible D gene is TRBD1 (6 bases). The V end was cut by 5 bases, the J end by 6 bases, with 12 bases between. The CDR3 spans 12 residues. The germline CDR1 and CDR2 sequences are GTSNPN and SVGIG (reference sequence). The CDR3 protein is CAWAQGRDTQYF. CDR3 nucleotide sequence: TGTGCCTGGGCGCAGGGGCGGGATACGCAGTATTTT.

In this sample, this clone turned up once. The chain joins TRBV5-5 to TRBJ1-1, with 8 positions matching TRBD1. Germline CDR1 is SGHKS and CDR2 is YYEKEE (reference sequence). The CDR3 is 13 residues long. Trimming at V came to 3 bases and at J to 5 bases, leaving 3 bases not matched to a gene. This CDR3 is CASSSRTGTEAFF. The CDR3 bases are TGTGCCAGCAGCTCCAGGACAGGGACTGAAGCTTTCTTT.

For the CDR3, the DNA is TGTGCCAGCAGCGGAGGGACTAGCGGGGGGCATGACACCGGGGAGCTGTTTTTT. This translates into CASSGGTSGGHDTGELFF. This rearrangement joins TRBV9 to TRBJ2-2, with 15 positions matching TRBD2. V lost 3 bases and J lost 3; bases outside the gene matches: 6. Germline loops: CDR1 SGDLS, CDR2 YYNGEE. This CDR3 has 18 residues.

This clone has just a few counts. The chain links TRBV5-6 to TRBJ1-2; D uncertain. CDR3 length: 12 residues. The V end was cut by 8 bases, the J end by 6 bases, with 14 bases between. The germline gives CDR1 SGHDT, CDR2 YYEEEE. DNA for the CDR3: TGTGCCAGTCGGGGATTAAATGATGGCTACACCTTC. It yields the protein CASRGLNDGYTF. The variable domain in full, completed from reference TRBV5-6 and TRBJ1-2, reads DAGVTQSPTHLIKTRGQQVTLRCSPKSGHDTVSWYQQALGQGPQFIFQYYEEEERQRGNFPDRFSGHQFPNYSSELNVNALLLGDSALYLCASRGLNDGYTFGSGTRLTVV.

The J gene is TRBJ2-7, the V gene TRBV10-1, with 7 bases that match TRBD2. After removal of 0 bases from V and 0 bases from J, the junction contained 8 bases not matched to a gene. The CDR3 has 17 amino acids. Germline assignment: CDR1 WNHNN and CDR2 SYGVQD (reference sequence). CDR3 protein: CASSESGVAGHSYEQYF. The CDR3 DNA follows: TGCGCCAGCAGTGAGTCGGGGGTAGCGGGTCACTCCTACGAGCAGTACTTC.